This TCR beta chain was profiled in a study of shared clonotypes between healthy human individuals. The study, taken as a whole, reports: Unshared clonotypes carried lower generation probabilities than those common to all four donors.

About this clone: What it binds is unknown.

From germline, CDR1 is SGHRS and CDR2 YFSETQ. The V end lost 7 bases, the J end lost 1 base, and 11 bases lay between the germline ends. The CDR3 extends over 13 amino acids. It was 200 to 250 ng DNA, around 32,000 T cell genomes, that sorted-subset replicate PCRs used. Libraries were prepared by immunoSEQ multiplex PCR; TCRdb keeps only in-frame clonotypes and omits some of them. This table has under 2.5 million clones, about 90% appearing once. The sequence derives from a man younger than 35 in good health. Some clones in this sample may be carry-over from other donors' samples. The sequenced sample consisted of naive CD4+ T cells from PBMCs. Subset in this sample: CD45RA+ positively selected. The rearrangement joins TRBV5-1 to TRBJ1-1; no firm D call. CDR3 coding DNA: TGCGCCAGCGGCCCGAAGGCGAACACTGAAGCTTTCTTT. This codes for CASGPKANTEAFF.